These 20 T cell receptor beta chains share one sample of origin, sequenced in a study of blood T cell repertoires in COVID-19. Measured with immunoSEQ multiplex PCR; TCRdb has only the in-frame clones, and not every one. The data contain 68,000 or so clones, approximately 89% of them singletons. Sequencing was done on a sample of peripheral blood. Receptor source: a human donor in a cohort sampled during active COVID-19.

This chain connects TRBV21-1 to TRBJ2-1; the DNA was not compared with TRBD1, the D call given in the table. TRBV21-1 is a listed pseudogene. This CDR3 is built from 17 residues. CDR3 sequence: CASSKWGQGQVYNEQFF. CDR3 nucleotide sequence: TGTGCCAGCAGCAAGTGGGGACAGGGACAGGTTTACAATGAGCAGTTCTTC.

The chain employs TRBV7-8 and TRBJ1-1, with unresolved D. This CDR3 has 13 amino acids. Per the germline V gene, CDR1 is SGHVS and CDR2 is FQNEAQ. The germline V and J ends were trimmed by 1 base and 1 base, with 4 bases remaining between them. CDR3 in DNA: TGTGCCAGCAGCTTAGGGGCGAACACTGAAGCTTTCTTT. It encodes CASSLGANTEAFF.

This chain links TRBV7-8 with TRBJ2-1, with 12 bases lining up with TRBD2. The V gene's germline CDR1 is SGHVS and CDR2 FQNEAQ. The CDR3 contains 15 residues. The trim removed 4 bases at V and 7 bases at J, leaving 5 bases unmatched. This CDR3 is CASSSGLAGLNEQFF. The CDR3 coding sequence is TGTGCCAGCAGCTCCGGACTAGCGGGACTTAATGAGCAGTTCTTC.

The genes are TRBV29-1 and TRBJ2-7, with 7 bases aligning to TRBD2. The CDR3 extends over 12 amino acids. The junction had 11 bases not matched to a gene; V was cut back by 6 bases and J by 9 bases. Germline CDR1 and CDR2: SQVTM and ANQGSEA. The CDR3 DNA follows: TGCAGCGTCTTAACGTCGGGGGGAGGGCAGTACTTC. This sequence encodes CSVLTSGGGQYF.

CDR3 nucleotides: TGTGCCAGCAGCCGAGGAGGGGTTAGTAGGGCTTTCTTT. Encoded protein: CASSRGGVSRAFF. The chain employs TRBV3-1 (or the pseudogene TRBV3-2) and TRBJ1-1, with D possibly being TRBD1 (5 bases). V was shortened by 4 bases and J by 11 bases, with 17 bases between the two germline ends. Germline assignment: CDR1 LGHDT and CDR2 YNNKEL (reference sequence). CDR3 length: 13 residues.

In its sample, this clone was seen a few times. The chain's CDR3 is CASSPQGREQPQHF. DNA for the CDR3: TGCGCCAGCAGCCCCCAGGGGAGGGAGCAGCCCCAGCATTTT. This chain joins TRBV5-1 and TRBJ1-5, with D tentatively TRBD1 (6 bases). V lost 4 bases to trimming and J lost 7 bases, with 15 bases between them. The germline CDR1 and CDR2 sequences are SGHRS and YFSETQ. The CDR3 consists of 14 residues.

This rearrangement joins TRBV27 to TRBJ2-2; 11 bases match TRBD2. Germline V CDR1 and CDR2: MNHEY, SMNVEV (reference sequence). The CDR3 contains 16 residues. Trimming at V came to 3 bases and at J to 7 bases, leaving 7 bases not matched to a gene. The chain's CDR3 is CASSFLAGGPGGELFF. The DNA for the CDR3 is TGTGCCAGCAGTTTTTTAGCGGGAGGGCCCGGCGGGGAGCTGTTTTTT.

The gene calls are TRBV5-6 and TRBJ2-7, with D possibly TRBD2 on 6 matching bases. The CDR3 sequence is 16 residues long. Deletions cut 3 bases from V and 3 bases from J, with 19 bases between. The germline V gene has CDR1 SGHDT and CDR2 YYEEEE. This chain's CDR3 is CASSSMRDSTIYEQYF. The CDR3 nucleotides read TGTGCCAGCAGCTCCATGCGGGACTCCACTATCTACGAGCAGTACTTC. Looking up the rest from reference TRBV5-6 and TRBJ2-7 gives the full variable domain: DAGVTQSPTHLIKTRGQQVTLRCSPKSGHDTVSWYQQALGQGPQFIFQYYEEEERQRGNFPDRFSGHQFPNYSSELNVNALLLGDSALYLCASSSMRDSTIYEQYFGPGTRLTVT.

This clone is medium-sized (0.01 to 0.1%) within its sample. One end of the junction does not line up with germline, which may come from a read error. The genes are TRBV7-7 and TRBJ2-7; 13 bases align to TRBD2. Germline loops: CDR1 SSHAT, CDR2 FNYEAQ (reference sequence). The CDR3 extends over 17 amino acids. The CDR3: CASSSGTSGAANYEQYF. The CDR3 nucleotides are TGTGCTAGCAGCTCGGGGACTAGCGGGGCTGCCAACTACGAGCAGTACTTC.

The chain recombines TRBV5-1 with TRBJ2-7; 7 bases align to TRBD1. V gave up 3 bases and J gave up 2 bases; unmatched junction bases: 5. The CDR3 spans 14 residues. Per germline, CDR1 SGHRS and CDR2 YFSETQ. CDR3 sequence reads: CASSSRQGPYEQYF. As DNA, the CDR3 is TGCGCCAGCAGCTCCCGACAGGGCCCCTACGAGCAGTACTTC.

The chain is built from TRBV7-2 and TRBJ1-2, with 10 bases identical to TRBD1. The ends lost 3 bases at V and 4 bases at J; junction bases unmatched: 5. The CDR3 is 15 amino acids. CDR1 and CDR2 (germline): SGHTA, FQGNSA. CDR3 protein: CASSLGQGKGYGYTF. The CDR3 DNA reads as TGTGCCAGCAGCTTGGGACAGGGGAAGGGCTATGGCTACACCTTC.

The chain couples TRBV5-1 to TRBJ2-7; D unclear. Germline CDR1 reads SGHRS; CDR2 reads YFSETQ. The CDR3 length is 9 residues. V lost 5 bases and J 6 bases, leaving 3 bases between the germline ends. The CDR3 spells CASRREQYF. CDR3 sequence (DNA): TGCGCCAGCAGGCGCGAGCAGTACTTC.

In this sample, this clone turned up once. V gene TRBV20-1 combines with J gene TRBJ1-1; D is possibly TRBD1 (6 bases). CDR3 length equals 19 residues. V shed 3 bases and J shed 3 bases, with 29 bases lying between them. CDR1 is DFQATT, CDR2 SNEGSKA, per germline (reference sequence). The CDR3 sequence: CSASFIPSRGALTDTEAFF. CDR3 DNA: TGCAGTGCTAGTTTCATTCCGTCCAGGGGTGCTTTGACGGACACTGAAGCTTTCTTT.

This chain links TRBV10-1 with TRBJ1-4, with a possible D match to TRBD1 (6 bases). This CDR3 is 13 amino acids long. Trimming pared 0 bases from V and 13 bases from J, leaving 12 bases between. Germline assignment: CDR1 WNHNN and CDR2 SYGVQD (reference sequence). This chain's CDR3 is CASSESQGKRLFF. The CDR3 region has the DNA TGCGCCAGCAGTGAGTCCCAGGGGAAACGACTGTTTTTT.

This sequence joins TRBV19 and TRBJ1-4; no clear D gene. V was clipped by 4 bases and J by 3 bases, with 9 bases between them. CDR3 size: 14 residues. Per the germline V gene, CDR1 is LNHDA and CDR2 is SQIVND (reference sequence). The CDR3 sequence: CASSRLSANEKLFF. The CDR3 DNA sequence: TGTGCCAGTAGTAGACTATCGGCTAATGAAAAACTGTTTTTT.

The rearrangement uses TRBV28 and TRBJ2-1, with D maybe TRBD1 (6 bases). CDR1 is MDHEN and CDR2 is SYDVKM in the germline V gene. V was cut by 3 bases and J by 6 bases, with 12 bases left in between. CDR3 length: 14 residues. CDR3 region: CASSFPQGSNEQFF. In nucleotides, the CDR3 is TGTGCCAGCAGTTTCCCACAGGGCAGCAATGAGCAGTTCTTC.

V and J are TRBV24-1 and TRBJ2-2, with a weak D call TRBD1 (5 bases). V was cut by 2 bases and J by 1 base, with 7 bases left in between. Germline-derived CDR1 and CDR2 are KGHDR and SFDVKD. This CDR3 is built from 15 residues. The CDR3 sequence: CATSDYTGNTGELFF. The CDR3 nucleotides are TGTGCCACCAGTGATTACACAGGGAACACCGGGGAGCTGTTTTTT.

The CDR3: CATSDAQGYGNEQFF. In DNA form, the CDR3 reads TGTGCCACCAGTGATGCGCAGGGATATGGGAATGAGCAGTTCTTC. The V gene is TRBV24-1, the J gene TRBJ2-1, with D maybe TRBD1 (5 bases). The CDR3 consists of 15 residues. Germline V gene sequence: CDR1 KGHDR, CDR2 SFDVKD. V was pared by 3 bases and J by 7 bases, with 15 bases between.

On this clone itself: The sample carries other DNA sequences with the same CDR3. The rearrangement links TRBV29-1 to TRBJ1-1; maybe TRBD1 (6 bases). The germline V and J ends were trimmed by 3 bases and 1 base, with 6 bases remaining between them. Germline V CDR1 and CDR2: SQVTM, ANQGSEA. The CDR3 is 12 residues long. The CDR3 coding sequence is TGCAGCGTTGACAGGGGGAACACTGAAGCTTTCTTT. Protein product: CSVDRGNTEAFF.

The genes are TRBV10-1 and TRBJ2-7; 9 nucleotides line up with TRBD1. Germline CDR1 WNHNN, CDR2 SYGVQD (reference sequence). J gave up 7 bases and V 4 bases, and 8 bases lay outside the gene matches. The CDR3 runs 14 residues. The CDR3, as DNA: TGCGCCAGCAGTGGTCCACAGGGGGCCCGAGAGCAGTACTTC. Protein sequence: CASSGPQGAREQYF.